A selection of T cell receptor beta chains follows, all from one sample in a study of CXCR3-negative and CXCR3-positive naive CD8 T cells. From the 5' RACE reads, TCRdb lists one entry per CDR3 protein and no DNA. The table for this sample gives 130,000 or so distinct CDR3 sequences. The source material was naive CXCR3- CD8+ T cells from blood. The receptors come from a human donor in good health. Some clones in this sample may be carry-over from other donors' samples. Each CDR3 is given with its conserved first and last residue. The order of the fields is V gene, J gene, CDR3 protein.

V: TRBV11-2
J: TRBJ2-7
CDR3: CASSLGAGSHEQYF

V: TRBV11-2
J: TRBJ1-5
CDR3: CASSQNGRNQPQHF

V: TRBV29-1
J: TRBJ2-7
CDR3: CSVEETATYEQYF

V: TRBV20-1
J: TRBJ2-1
CDR3: CSAVTGSYNEQFF

V: TRBV19
J: TRBJ2-7
CDR3: CASSISPLKTYEQYF

V: TRBV7-8
J: TRBJ2-5
CDR3: CASSLGPRSQETQYF

V: TRBV12-3/TRBV12-4
J: TRBJ1-4
CDR3: CASSHRTGGYEKLFF

V: TRBV27
J: TRBJ2-1
CDR3: CASSLTRANEQFF

V: TRBV7-6
J: TRBJ2-5
CDR3: CASSPEGGLQETQYF

V: TRBV4-1
J: TRBJ1-6
CDR3: CASSQDLDREASPLHF

V: TRBV28
J: TRBJ2-7
CDR3: CASGIGSYEQYF

V: TRBV19
J: TRBJ1-5
CDR3: CASRSVLEQPQHF

V: TRBV27
J: TRBJ2-1
CDR3: CASGEPGQLFF

V: TRBV4-1
J: TRBJ2-1
CDR3: CASSQVQGGYGNEQFF

V: TRBV4-2
J: TRBJ1-2
CDR3: CASSHQDDSYGYTF

V: TRBV7-8
J: TRBJ2-3
CDR3: CASSSGLADSTDTQYF

V: TRBV29-1
J: TRBJ2-5
CDR3: CSVMTNQETQYF

V: TRBV5-1
J: TRBJ2-7
CDR3: CASSLGQGEFYEQYF

V: TRBV12-3/TRBV12-4
J: TRBJ2-1
CDR3: CASRIAAFYNEQFF

V: TRBV5-1
J: TRBJ2-6
CDR3: CASSPPSVGFSGANVLTF

V: TRBV15
J: TRBJ2-3
CDR3: CATQKDRARTDTQYF

V: TRBV7-2
J: TRBJ2-3
CDR3: CASSLLSGDTQYF

V: TRBV9
J: TRBJ2-7
CDR3: CASSVEGQGYHEQYF

V: TRBV12-3/TRBV12-4
J: TRBJ2-2
CDR3: CATQRRPGELFF

V: TRBV12-3/TRBV12-4
J: TRBJ2-1
CDR3: CASFPGLAGVSLNFEQFF

V: TRBV5-1
J: TRBJ1-4
CDR3: CASSFQGGTSNEKLFF

V: TRBV6-5
J: TRBJ2-2
CDR3: CASGATGGYGELFF

V: TRBV29-1
J: TRBJ2-1
CDR3: CSHSGRRYNEQLF

V: TRBV4-3
J: TRBJ2-3
CDR3: CASSQTTVSSTDTQYF

V: TRBV18
J: TRBJ2-1
CDR3: CASSPPQGEGEQFF

V: TRBV7-6
J: TRBJ1-5
CDR3: CASSLLGRGVDQPQHF

V: TRBV3-1
J: TRBJ2-3
CDR3: CASSQDQLAGSTDTQYF

V: TRBV15
J: TRBJ2-2
CDR3: CATSKPGQGPGELFF

V: TRBV6-8
J: TRBJ2-1
CDR3: CASEVDNEQFF

V: TRBV28
J: TRBJ2-3
CDR3: CASSLVGQGWGDTQYF

V: TRBV12-3/TRBV12-4
J: TRBJ2-2
CDR3: CASSTSGRASTGELFF

V: TRBV29-1
J: TRBJ2-2
CDR3: CSAVSGRVNTGELFF

V: TRBV5-1
J: TRBJ1-1
CDR3: CASSLIEGLGNTEAFF

V: TRBV7-8
J: TRBJ2-7
CDR3: CASSAQGWSAGGYEQYF

V: TRBV7-9
J: TRBJ2-4
CDR3: CASSDRGDIQYF

V: TRBV6-2/TRBV6-3
J: TRBJ2-7
CDR3: CASSYPMRVAAQSPYEQYF

V: TRBV6-2/TRBV6-3
J: TRBJ2-2
CDR3: CASRPTSGSSTGELFF

V: TRBV25-1
J: TRBJ2-2
CDR3: CASSEGRLYTGELFF

V: TRBV13
J: TRBJ1-6
CDR3: CASSLAGTGNSPLHF

V: TRBV7-6
J: TRBJ2-2
CDR3: CASSPPGAGELFF

V: TRBV20-1
J: TRBJ2-1
CDR3: CSAGTGPSYNEQFF

V: TRBV7-3
J: TRBJ1-2
CDR3: CASSFGGSGYGYTF

V: TRBV29-1
J: TRBJ2-7
CDR3: CSVEDGNSYEQYF

V: TRBV29-1
J: TRBJ2-5
CDR3: CSVEDIPLGEETQYF

V: TRBV6-5
J: TRBJ1-2
CDR3: CASSYSLFGGNYGYTF

V: TRBV12-3/TRBV12-4
J: TRBJ2-2
CDR3: CAGAGTGELFF

V: TRBV7-8
J: TRBJ1-6
CDR3: CASSASQGYNSPLHF

V: TRBV6-5
J: TRBJ1-1
CDR3: CASSQTGYFNTEAFF

V: TRBV2
J: TRBJ2-6
CDR3: CATATELYSGANVLTF

V: TRBV12-3/TRBV12-4
J: TRBJ1-5
CDR3: CASSLGHLHQPQHF